This TCR beta chain originates from a study of T cells in Graves' hyperthyroidism and ophthalmopathy. The CDR3 is 13 residues long. V was pared by 5 bases and J by 11 bases, with 10 bases of the junction left unmatched. Looked up from germline, CDR1 is LGHDT and CDR2 is YNNKEL (reference sequence). Uncontrolled infection, other autoimmune disease, pregnancy or lactation disqualified patients from enrolment. PBMCs were collected from an approximately 10 ml volume of fresh peripheral blood. RNA transcripts gave rise to amplified TCR beta CDR3 regions. When the TCR CDR3 underwent first-round RT-PCR, the HTBI primer set was used. TCRdb reprocessed the multiplex PCR reads via MiXCR and lists one record per CDR3 protein. The sample yields approximately 480,000 distinct CDR3 sequences, less than 25% seen once. Study results and limitations: A 13 V-J signature model discriminated ophthalmopathy versus stable hyperthyroidism. Most thyroid clonotypes expanded above 0.001 were also detected in blood.

This clonotype was seen only a few times. What it recognizes is unknown. This sequence joins TRBV3-1 and TRBJ1-1; 8 bases fit TRBD1. Sequenced: blood. This clonotype was sampled from a man between 18 and 29 years old with Graves' hyperthyroidism. The CDR3 protein is CASSSGTGSWAFF. In DNA form, the CDR3 reads TGTGCCAGCAGCTCAGGGACAGGCTCCTGGGCTTTCTTT.